This T cell receptor (beta chain) was sequenced during a study of OX40 agonist ivuxolimab in advanced cancers. Study context: Patients assigned to dose escalation were diagnosed with hepatocellular carcinoma, melanoma, renal cell or head and neck cancer.

This clone was seen more than once but under ten times. What it binds is not known. Notes on the study in general: Partly responding patients at 0.1-3.0 mg/kg showed some of the smallest clonal expansion. At 0.1 to 3.0 mg/kg, clonal expansion of CD4+ and CD8+ blood T cells had occurred by week 6.

The protocol was immunoSEQ multiplex PCR, while the TCRdb copy is restricted to in-frame clones and leaves out a portion. The table shows some 65,000 clones, with about 85% occurring only once. CDR1 is LGHNA and CDR2 is YNFKEQ in the germline V gene. Trimming left V 4 bases short and J 5 bases short, with 9 bases between. This CDR3 has 13 residues. V usage is TRBV4-2 and J usage is TRBJ2-1, with D perhaps matching TRBD1 (5 bases). The sequences come from CD4+ or CD8+ T cells sorted from blood, collected in a trial of the OX40 agonist ivuxolimab. This clonotype originated in an adult with an advanced solid tumor such as melanoma, head and neck, liver or kidney cancer. For the CDR3, the DNA is TGTGCCAGCAGCCCCTCAGGGCACAATGAGCAGTTCTTC. Translation gives CASSPSGHNEQFF.